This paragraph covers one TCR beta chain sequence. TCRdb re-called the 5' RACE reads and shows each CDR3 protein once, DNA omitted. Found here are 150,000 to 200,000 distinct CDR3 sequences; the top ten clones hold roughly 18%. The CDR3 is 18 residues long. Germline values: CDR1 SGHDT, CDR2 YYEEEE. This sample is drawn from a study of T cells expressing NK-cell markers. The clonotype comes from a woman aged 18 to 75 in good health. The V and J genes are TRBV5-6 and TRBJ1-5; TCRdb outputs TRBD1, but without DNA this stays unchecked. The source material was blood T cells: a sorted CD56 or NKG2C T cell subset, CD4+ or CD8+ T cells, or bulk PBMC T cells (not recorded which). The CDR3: CASSSPARGHKVNQPQHF.